The 2 T cell receptor beta chains below all came from one sample that was sequenced in a study of blood T cell repertoires in COVID-19. Profiling relied on immunoSEQ multiplex PCR, and the TCRdb table lists in-frame clones only, not all of them. In the table there are some 280,000 clones, under 90% of which are singletons. Sequencing input: peripheral blood. Receptors were obtained from a woman aged 35 to 49 who had recovered from COVID-19.

This chain joins TRBV5-1 and TRBJ2-2, with D perhaps TRBD2 (5 bases). The germline V and J ends were trimmed by 4 bases and 4 bases, with 17 bases remaining between them. The CDR3 totals 16 residues. Germline V lookup: CDR1 SGHRS, CDR2 YFSETQ. The CDR3 coding sequence is TGCGCCAGCAGCCCGGAGGCCTTTATCACCACCGGGGAGCTGTTTTTT. Protein product: CASSPEAFITTGELFF.

The genes are TRBV19 and TRBJ1-5; D is unresolved. The CDR3 is made up of 13 amino acids. Per germline, CDR1 LNHDA and CDR2 SQIVND (reference sequence). Trimming pared 6 bases from V and 3 bases from J, leaving 9 bases between. The CDR3 DNA sequence: TGTGCCAGTAGGCTACAGTTCAATCAGCCCCAGCATTTT. Its translation: CASRLQFNQPQHF.